This T cell receptor (beta chain) was observed in a study of T cell changes during pregnancy in multiple sclerosis. Germline CDR1 is KGHSH and CDR2 is LQKENI. This CDR3 has 16 residues. Deletions cut 2 bases from V and 2 bases from J, with 14 bases between. Only in-frame clones appear in the TCRdb table, and some are missing; sequencing was by immunoSEQ multiplex PCR. The sample records fewer than 70,000 clones, about 90% being singletons. The clonotype originates from a female donor in good health, enrolled as a control in a pregnancy study. The V and J genes are TRBV18 and TRBJ2-3; the D gene is possibly TRBD1 (6 bases). The material sequenced was peripheral blood, taken in the second trimester of pregnancy. The CDR3 loop is CASSPMDSQVTDTQYF. The CDR3 DNA follows: TGTGCCAGCTCACCAATGGACAGCCAAGTCACAGATACGCAGTATTTT.